This entry describes one TCR beta chain. Its antigen is unidentified. This sample is part of a study of shared clonotypes between healthy human individuals. Study-wide context: Each donor contributed plates that comprised three CD4 naive, three CD4 memory, two CD8 naive and one CD8 memory. General observations from the study: Few donors limited the genetic and exposure-history diversity represented. Clonotypes shared by all four donors outscored non-shared clonotypes in generation probability.

The repertoire was sequenced with immunoSEQ multiplex PCR; TCRdb's copy has only in-frame clones and lacks some. Of over a million clones listed, approximately 80% are singletons. The donor cohort consisted entirely of Caucasian adults residing in Nashville, Tennessee. The germline V gene encodes CDR1 MNHEY and CDR2 SMNVEV (reference sequence). The CDR3 has 14 residues. The V and J ends lost 3 bases and 3 bases respectively, with 11 bases between them. Sequencing used memory CD4+ T cells from PBMCs. The subset denotes: CD45RA-negative fraction. The source of this sequence is a man in his late teens or twenties in good health. Some clones in this sample may be carry-over from other donors' samples. The V and J genes are TRBV27 and TRBJ1-1; D is uncertain. The CDR3 DNA sequence: TGTGCCAGCAGTTTTTCCGGGAGGGACACTGAAGCTTTCTTT. Its protein is CASSFSGRDTEAFF.